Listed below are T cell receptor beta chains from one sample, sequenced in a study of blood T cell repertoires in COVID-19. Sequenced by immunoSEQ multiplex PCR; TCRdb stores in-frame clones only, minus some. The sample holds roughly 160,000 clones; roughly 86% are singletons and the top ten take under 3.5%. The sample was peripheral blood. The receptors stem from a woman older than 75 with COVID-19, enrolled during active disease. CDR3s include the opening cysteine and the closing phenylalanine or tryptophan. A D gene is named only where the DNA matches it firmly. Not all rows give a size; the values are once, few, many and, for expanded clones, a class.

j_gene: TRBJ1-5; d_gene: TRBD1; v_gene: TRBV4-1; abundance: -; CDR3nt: TGCGCCAGCAGCATACGGACAGGGGATCAGCCCCAGCATTTT; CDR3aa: CASSIRTGDQPQHF
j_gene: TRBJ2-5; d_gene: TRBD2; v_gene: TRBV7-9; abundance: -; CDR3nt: TGTGCCAGCAGCAACGCCGCTAGCGGGGGGGCCCGGGAGACCCAGTACTTC; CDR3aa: CASSNAASGGARETQYF
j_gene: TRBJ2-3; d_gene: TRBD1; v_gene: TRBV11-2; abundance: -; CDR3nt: TGTGCCAGCAGCTTACTGCAGGGGGCTTCAACAGATACGCAGTATTTT; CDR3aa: CASSLLQGASTDTQYF
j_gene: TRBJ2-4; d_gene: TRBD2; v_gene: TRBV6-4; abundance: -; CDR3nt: TGTGCCAGTGGACTAGTCGGTCTAGCCAAAAACATTCAGTACTTC; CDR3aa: CASGLVGLAKNIQYF
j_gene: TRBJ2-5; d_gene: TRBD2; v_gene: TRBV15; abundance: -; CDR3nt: TGTGCCACCAGCAGAGATCAAACTAGCGGGGTGGAGACCCAGTACTTC; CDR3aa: CATSRDQTSGVETQYF
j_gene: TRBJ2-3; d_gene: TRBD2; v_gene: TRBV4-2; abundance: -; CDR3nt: TGTGCCAGCAGCCAAGATGGGGCGGGGGGGCCGAAAGATACGCAGTATTTT; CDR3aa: CASSQDGAGGPKDTQYF
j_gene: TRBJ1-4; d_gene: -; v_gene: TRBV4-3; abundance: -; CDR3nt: TGCGCCAGCAGCCAATTCGATGAAAAACTGTTTTTT; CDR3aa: CASSQFDEKLFF
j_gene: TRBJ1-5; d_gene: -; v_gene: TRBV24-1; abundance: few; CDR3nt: TGTGCCAGTTTTACCCGAGGGTCTTTGCCCCAGCATTTT; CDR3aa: CASFTRGSLPQHF
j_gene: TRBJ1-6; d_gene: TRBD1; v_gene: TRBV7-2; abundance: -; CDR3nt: TGTGCCAGCAGCTTAGTGTCGACAGGGGGATCACCCCTCCACTTT; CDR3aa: CASSLVSTGGSPLHF
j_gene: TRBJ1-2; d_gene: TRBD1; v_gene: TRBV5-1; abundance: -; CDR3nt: TGCGCCAGCAGCCCGAACAGGGGCTTGGACTATGGCTACACCTTC; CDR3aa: CASSPNRGLDYGYTF
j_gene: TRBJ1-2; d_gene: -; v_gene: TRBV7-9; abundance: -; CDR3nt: TGTGCCAGCGCGCGTAGCCTCAACTATGGCTACACCTTC; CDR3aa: CASARSLNYGYTF
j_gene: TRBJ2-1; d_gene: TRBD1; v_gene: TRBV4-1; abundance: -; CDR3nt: TGCGCCAGCAGCCGGGACAGGTACAATGAGCAGTTCTTC; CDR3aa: CASSRDRYNEQFF
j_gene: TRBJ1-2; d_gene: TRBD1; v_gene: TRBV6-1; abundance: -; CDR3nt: TGTGCCAGCAGTGTTACGGGGACAGGGGGCCTTTATGGCTACACCTTC; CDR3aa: CASSVTGTGGLYGYTF
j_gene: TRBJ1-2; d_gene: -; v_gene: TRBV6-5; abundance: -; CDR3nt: TGTGCCAGCAGCAGGACAGCTGATTATGGCTACACCTTC; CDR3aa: CASSRTADYGYTF
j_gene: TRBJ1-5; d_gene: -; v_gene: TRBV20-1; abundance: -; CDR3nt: TGCAGTGCTAGTTCGGGAACCGTCGGCAATCAGCCCCAGCATTTT; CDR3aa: CSASSGTVGNQPQHF
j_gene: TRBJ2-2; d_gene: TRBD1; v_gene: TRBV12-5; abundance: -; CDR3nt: TGTGCTAGTGGTTCCCCGACAGGGCGAATCACCGGGGAGCTGTTTTTT; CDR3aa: CASGSPTGRITGELFF
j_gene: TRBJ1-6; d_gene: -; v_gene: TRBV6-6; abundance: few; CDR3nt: TGTGCCAGCCGAGAGGTACCCTATAATTCACCCCTCCACTTT; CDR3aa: CASREVPYNSPLHF
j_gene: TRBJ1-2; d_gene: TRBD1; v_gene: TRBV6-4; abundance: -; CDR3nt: TGTGCCAGCAGGCGGACAGGGGGAAACTATGGCTACACCTTC; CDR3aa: CASRRTGGNYGYTF
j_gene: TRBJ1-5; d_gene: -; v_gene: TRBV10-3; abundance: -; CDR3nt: TGTGCCATCAGTGACGGACAGCTTCAGCCCCAGCATTTT; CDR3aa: CAISDGQLQPQHF
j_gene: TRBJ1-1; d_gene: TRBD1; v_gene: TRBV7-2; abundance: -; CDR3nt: TGTGCCAGCAGCTTAGCGGGGGTTTGGACAGGGAGATTGGGCACTGAAGCTTTCTTT; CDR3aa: CASSLAGVWTGRLGTEAFF
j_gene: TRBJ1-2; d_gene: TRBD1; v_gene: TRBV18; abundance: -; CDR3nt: TGTGCCAGCTCACCACCGGGACAGGGCAGGACTTATGGCTACACCTTC; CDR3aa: CASSPPGQGRTYGYTF
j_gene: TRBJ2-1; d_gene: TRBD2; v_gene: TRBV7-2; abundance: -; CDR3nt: TGTGCCAGCAGTTTAGGACTAGCGGGAAGAGATGAGCAGTTCTTC; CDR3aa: CASSLGLAGRDEQFF
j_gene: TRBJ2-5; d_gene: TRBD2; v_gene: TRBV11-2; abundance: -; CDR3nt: TGTGCCAGCAGCTTAGTTGGGACGGGAGGGTTTCGGGAGACCCAGTACTTC; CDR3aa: CASSLVGTGGFRETQYF
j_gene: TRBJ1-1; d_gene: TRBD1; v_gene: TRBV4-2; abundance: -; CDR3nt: TGTGCCAGCAGCCAGCCGGGACAGGGAAGGAACACTGAAGCTTTCTTT; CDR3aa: CASSQPGQGRNTEAFF
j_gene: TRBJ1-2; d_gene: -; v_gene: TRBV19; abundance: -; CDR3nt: TGTGCCAGTAGTAAGAGGTCTGGCAGGGCTAACTATGGCTACACCTTC; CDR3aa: CASSKRSGRANYGYTF
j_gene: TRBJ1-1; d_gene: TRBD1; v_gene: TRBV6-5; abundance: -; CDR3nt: TGTGCCAGCATCGTAGACAGGGTAAACACTGAAGCTTTCTTT; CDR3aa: CASIVDRVNTEAFF
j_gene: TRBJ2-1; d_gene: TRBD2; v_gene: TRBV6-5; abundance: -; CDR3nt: TGTGCCAGCAGTCGTTCCAGCGGGGGGTACAATGAGCAGTTCTTC; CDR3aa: CASSRSSGGYNEQFF
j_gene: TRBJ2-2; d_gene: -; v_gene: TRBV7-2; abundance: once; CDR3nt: TGTGCCAGCCGGAGCAGGGGCCTCACCGGGGAGCTGTTTTTT; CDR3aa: CASRSRGLTGELFF
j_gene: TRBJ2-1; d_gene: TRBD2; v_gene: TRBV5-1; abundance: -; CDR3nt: TGCGCCAGCAGCTTTTTGTCGGGACTAGACTACAATGAGCAGTTCTTC; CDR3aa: CASSFLSGLDYNEQFF